Listed below are T cell receptor beta chains from one sample, sequenced in a study of human T cells and chemical hapten exposure. TCRdb ran MiXCR on the RACE reads and lists one entry per CDR3 protein. In the table there are about 140,000 distinct CDR3 sequences, 12% of which are singletons. Source: whole blood, taken in connection with sensitization to the hapten diphenylcyclopropenone (DPC). Receptor source: a woman in her forties or fifties with alopecia areata. Some clones in this sample may be carry-over from other donors' samples. The CDR3 runs from the conserved cysteine through the conserved F or W. D genes are given only for firm matches. Part of the rows lack a size; the others show once, few, many or a class for expanded clones.

V: TRBV6-1
D: TRBD2
size: .
J: TRBJ2-1
DNA: TGTGCCAGCAGTGATCTAGCGGGGAACAATGAGCAGTTCTTC
CDR3: CASSDLAGNNEQFF

V: TRBV20-1
D: TRBD1
size: few
J: TRBJ2-4
DNA: TGCAGTGCTAGTGGGACAGATCTAATTCAGTACTTC
CDR3: CSASGTDLIQYF

V: TRBV28
D: .
size: few
J: TRBJ2-7
DNA: TGTGCCAGCAGTCTCGGACACCCCTACGAGCAGTACTTC
CDR3: CASSLGHPYEQYF

V: TRBV29-1
D: TRBD2
size: few
J: TRBJ2-7
DNA: TGCAGCGTCGCGGGTAGCGGGAGATCCGAGCAGTACTTC
CDR3: CSVAGSGRSEQYF

V: TRBV5-4
D: TRBD1
size: .
J: TRBJ1-1
DNA: TGTGCCAGCAGCTTGGGGACAGGGCGAGAGAACACTGAAGCTTTCTTT
CDR3: CASSLGTGRENTEAFF

V: TRBV28
D: .
size: few
J: TRBJ1-3
DNA: TGTGCCAGCAGTTACCGGGGACGTGGAAACACCATATATTTT
CDR3: CASSYRGRGNTIYF

V: TRBV12-3/TRBV12-4
D: .
size: many
J: TRBJ2-3
DNA: TGTGCCAGCAGCCCCCTGAGCGGAGCGGCAGATACGCAGTATTTT
CDR3: CASSPLSGAADTQYF

V: TRBV14
D: TRBD1
size: many
J: TRBJ2-5
DNA: TGTGCCAGCAGCCAACCGACAGGGATCGAGACCCAGTACTTC
CDR3: CASSQPTGIETQYF

V: TRBV7-2
D: .
size: many
J: TRBJ1-5
DNA: TGTGCCAGCAGCTTAAACAGGGATAGCAATCAGCCCCAGCATTTT
CDR3: CASSLNRDSNQPQHF

V: TRBV29-1
D: .
size: few
J: TRBJ1-3
DNA: TGCAGCGCTACGGACCGGGCACTAGCCTCTGGAAACACCATATATTTT
CDR3: CSATDRALASGNTIYF

V: TRBV9
D: TRBD2
size: .
J: TRBJ2-7
DNA: TGTGCCAGCAGCGTAGCAGTAGCGGGAGGTTCCTACGAGCAGTACTTC
CDR3: CASSVAVAGGSYEQYF

V: TRBV18
D: .
size: few
J: TRBJ2-3
DNA: TGTGCCAGCTCACCAGCCAGCGGGAGCACAGATACGCAGTATTTT
CDR3: CASSPASGSTDTQYF

V: TRBV24-1
D: .
size: .
J: TRBJ2-5
DNA: TGTGCCACCAGTGACCCGGTAGTGGAGACCCAGTACTTC
CDR3: CATSDPVVETQYF

V: TRBV7-3
D: .
size: .
J: TRBJ2-1
DNA: TGTGCCAGCAGCCCGAGGGGAGGTGATGAGCAGTTCTTC
CDR3: CASSPRGGDEQFF

V: TRBV29-1
D: TRBD1
size: .
J: TRBJ1-1
DNA: TGCAGCGTTGAGATTGGCAGGGGGGCTGAAGCTTTCTTT
CDR3: CSVEIGRGAEAFF

V: TRBV27
D: .
size: many
J: TRBJ2-3
DNA: TGTGCCAGCAGGAACCGAGTGGGGGCCGATACGCAGTATTTT
CDR3: CASRNRVGADTQYF

V: TRBV12-3/TRBV12-4
D: TRBD1
size: .
J: TRBJ1-5
DNA: TGTGCCAGCAGCCTGACAGGGACGGTCCAGCCCCAGCATTTT
CDR3: CASSLTGTVQPQHF

V: TRBV25-1
D: .
size: many
J: TRBJ2-7
DNA: TGTGCCAGCAGTGGGGGGGCGCAGGACTACGAGCAGTACTTC
CDR3: CASSGGAQDYEQYF

V: TRBV18
D: .
size: many
J: TRBJ2-1
DNA: TGTGCCAGCTCACCAACAGAGTGGGATGAGCAGTTCTTC
CDR3: CASSPTEWDEQFF

V: TRBV9
D: TRBD2
size: few
J: TRBJ2-5
DNA: TGTGCCAGCAGCGCGGGACTAGCGGGTCTAGAGACCCAGTACTTC
CDR3: CASSAGLAGLETQYF

V: TRBV5-1
D: TRBD1
size: many
J: TRBJ2-7
DNA: TGCGCCAGCAGCGGCGGGACAGGGGGTCGCATCCCTTACGAGCAGTACTTC
CDR3: CASSGGTGGRIPYEQYF

V: TRBV28
D: .
size: many
J: TRBJ2-1
DNA: TGTGCCATTGGGGAGGAGAGGTTCAATGAGCAGTTCTTC
CDR3: CAIGEERFNEQFF

V: TRBV19
D: TRBD1
size: few
J: TRBJ2-1
DNA: TGTGCCAGTAGTACCGAGGGGGCGCGAAACAATGAGCAGTTCTTC
CDR3: CASSTEGARNNEQFF

V: TRBV20-1
D: .
size: few
J: TRBJ2-1
DNA: TGCAGTGCTAGAGCGTGGAATGAGCAGTTCTTC
CDR3: CSARAWNEQFF

V: TRBV20-1
D: TRBD1
size: few
J: TRBJ2-6
DNA: TGCAGTGCTAGATTCCGACAGGGGGAGAGCTCTGGGGCCAACGTCCTGACTTTC
CDR3: CSARFRQGESSGANVLTF

V: TRBV20-1
D: TRBD2
size: .
J: TRBJ2-1
DNA: TGCAGTGCTAGAGAGGGAGGGAATGAGCAGTTCTTC
CDR3: CSAREGGNEQFF

V: TRBV5-1
D: .
size: .
J: TRBJ2-7
DNA: TGCGCCAGCAGCAGGAGGACAGAAGCCTACGAGCAGTACTTC
CDR3: CASSRRTEAYEQYF

V: TRBV7-3
D: TRBD2
size: many
J: TRBJ2-1
DNA: TGTGCCAGCAGCCATGGGACTAGCGGGAGGGTCCCACCAGGGAATGAGCAGTTCTTC
CDR3: CASSHGTSGRVPPGNEQFF